A selection of T cell receptor beta chains follows, all from one sample in a study of CD8 T cells in acute hepatitis C reinfection. The data were produced by immunoSEQ multiplex PCR, yet TCRdb's version contains in-frame clones alone and is incomplete. The data show about a thousand clones, roughly 60% seen once. The specimen was HCV NS3-1073 tetramer-sorted CD8+ T cells from PBMCs, collected during acute infection. All receptors derive from a woman under 30 who spontaneously cleared hepatitis C infection. Each CDR3 is given with its conserved first and last residue. D genes are given only for firm matches. Where a row states a size, it is once, few, many or the class of an expanded clone; other rows omit it.

TRBV2	14	TRBJ2-4	.	TRBD1	TGTGCCAGCAGCCGGACAGGGGGGGAAAACATTCAGTACTTC	CASSRTGGENIQYF
TRBV5-4	15	TRBJ1-4	.	TRBD1	TGTGCCAGCAGCCACCCCGGACAGGGGTGGGAAAAACTGTTTTTT	CASSHPGQGWEKLFF
TRBV30	14	TRBJ2-5	.	TRBD1	TGTGCCTGGAGCGGGACAGGGGGCCACGAGACCCAGTACTTC	CAWSGTGGHETQYF
TRBV5-3	14	TRBJ1-5	few	.	TGTGCCAGAATTGACAGGCGAAGCAATCAGCCCCAGCATTTT	CARIDRRSNQPQHF
TRBV5-6	14	TRBJ2-1	.	.	TGTGCCAGCAGCGTCATAAGGCGGGAAAATGAGCAGTTCTTC	CASSVIRRENEQFF
TRBV30	13	TRBJ1-1	.	.	TGTGCCTGGAGTCACCCGACAGACACTGAAGCTTTCTTT	CAWSHPTDTEAFF
TRBV4-1	17	TRBJ1-2	large	.	TGCGCCAGCAGCCAAGGGGAATCCGAGCTAACTGTGAGTGGCTACACCTTC	CASSQGESELTVSGYTF
TRBV28	16	TRBJ1-4	.	TRBD1	TGTGCCAGCAGTCAAACCCAGGGGGGCACTAATGAAAAACTGTTTTTT	CASSQTQGGTNEKLFF
TRBV9	11	TRBJ2-7	.	TRBD1	TGTGCCAGCGGACAGGGCGGCGAGCAGTACTTC	CASGQGGEQYF
TRBV5-8	15	TRBJ1-2	few	.	TGTGCCAGCAGCTTGACTAGGGGGGAGCTTTATGGCTACACCTTC	CASSLTRGELYGYTF
TRBV28	15	TRBJ1-2	few	TRBD1	TGTGCCAGCAGAGCGGGGACAGGGGAAGTCTATGGCTACACCTTC	CASRAGTGEVYGYTF
TRBV20-1	11	TRBJ1-1	.	.	TGCAGTGCTAGATTGAACACTGAAGCTTTCTTT	CSARLNTEAFF
TRBV28	17	TRBJ1-1	.	.	TGTGCCAGCAGTTCCCCCACTGGGCTTCTTAAGGGCACTGAAGCTTTCTTT	CASSSPTGLLKGTEAFF
TRBV2	17	TRBJ1-4	.	.	TGTGCCAGCAGTGAAGAAGTTGACCCGGCAACTAATGAAAAACTGTTTTTT	CASSEEVDPATNEKLFF
TRBV7-2	17	TRBJ2-5	.	TRBD2	TGTGCCAGCAGCTTACTGACTAGCGGGGGGTACCAAGAGACCCAGTACTTC	CASSLLTSGGYQETQYF
TRBV6-5	15	TRBJ2-7	.	TRBD1	TGTGCCAGCAGCTCGGAGAAAGGACAGGGCGGTGGGCAGTACTTC	CASSSEKGQGGGQYF
TRBV19	20	TRBJ2-2	large	TRBD1	TGTGCCAGTAGTATAGATTCGTTGACAGGGGATCCCATGAACACCGGGGAGCTGTTTTTT	CASSIDSLTGDPMNTGELFF
TRBV10-3	18	TRBJ2-5	.	.	TGTGCCATCAGTGAACAGGACTCAAATGGGGGATACCAAGAGACCCAGTACTTC	CAISEQDSNGGYQETQYF
TRBV9	11	TRBJ2-1	.	.	TGTGCCAGCAGCGCCAATAATGAGCAGTTCTTC	CASSANNEQFF
TRBV9	15	TRBJ1-1	.	.	TGTGCCAGCAGCGTAGAGGGAGCGGAGAACACTGAAGCTTTCTTT	CASSVEGAENTEAFF
TRBV5-6	13	TRBJ1-1	.	.	TGTGCCAGCAGCTTTGGGGGAGGGACTGAAGCTTTCTTT	CASSFGGGTEAFF
TRBV7-8	18	TRBJ1-4	.	TRBD1	TGTGCCAGCAGCTTAACAGAATTAAGACAGGGGGTTAATGAAAAACTGTTTTTT	CASSLTELRQGVNEKLFF
TRBV9	13	TRBJ2-5	.	.	TGTGCCAGCAGCACACCAGGGACGGAGACCCAGTACTTC	CASSTPGTETQYF
TRBV7-6	17	TRBJ1-1	few	.	TGTGCCAGCAGCTTATCGGGGGGGAGCAGGGACGACACTGAAGCTTTCTTT	CASSLSGGSRDDTEAFF
TRBV28	16	TRBJ2-4	.	.	TGTGCTAGCAGTCCATTACCGGGACTCCATCCAAACATTCAGTACTTC	CASSPLPGLHPNIQYF
TRBV28	18	TRBJ1-2	.	TRBD1	TGTGCCAGCAGTTTATCAATGGGGGAGCCAGGGGGCTCTTATGGCTACACCTTC	CASSLSMGEPGGSYGYTF
TRBV28	17	TRBJ2-7	few	.	TGTGCCAGCAGTCACCCCCCCGGACTGGAAGCCTCCTACGAGCAGTACTTC	CASSHPPGLEASYEQYF
TRBV30	17	TRBJ2-2	.	.	TGTGCCTGGAGTGTAATCCCCGGGGATCCGAACACCGGGGAGCTGTTTTTT	CAWSVIPGDPNTGELFF
TRBV27	17	TRBJ2-1	.	.	TGTGCCAGCAGTTCGACCACCGGGGACCCGAGGTACAATGAGCAGTTCTTC	CASSSTTGDPRYNEQFF
TRBV4-3	17	TRBJ2-3	.	TRBD2	TGCGCCAGCAGCCAAGAGGTGGCTAGCGGAGGTGGCGATACGCAGTATTTT	CASSQEVASGGGDTQYF
TRBV6-5	15	TRBJ2-2	few	.	TGTGCCAGCAGCCGGGGATCGGGTTCCACCGGGGAGCTGTTTTTT	CASSRGSGSTGELFF
TRBV30	14	TRBJ2-1	.	.	TGTGCCTGGAGTGTAGGCCTAGCGAACAATGAGCAGTTCTTC	CAWSVGLANNEQFF
TRBV30	15	TRBJ2-7	.	.	TGTGCCTGGAGTGTTGCGTCAGGGAGAAGTTACGAGCAGTACTTC	CAWSVASGRSYEQYF
TRBV6-5	13	TRBJ1-2	.	.	TGTGCCAGCTCCTCCGGGAGGGACTATGGCTACACCTTC	CASSSGRDYGYTF
TRBV6-4	11	TRBJ1-6	.	.	TGTGCCAGCAGTGACCGATCACCCCTCCACTTT	CASSDRSPLHF
TRBV28	13	TRBJ2-6	.	TRBD1	TGTGCCAGCAGCACCGGACAGGGGAACGTCCTGACTTTC	CASSTGQGNVLTF
TRBV4-2	18	TRBJ2-7	.	.	TGTGCCAGCAGCCAAGAGGTGGCTGGGCCTAGCGTAACCTACGAGCAGTACTTC	CASSQEVAGPSVTYEQYF
TRBV5-1	14	TRBJ1-2	.	.	TGCGCCAGCAGTTTGGGAGGCGGCGCGAATGGCTACACCTTC	CASSLGGGANGYTF
TRBV4-2	14	TRBJ2-7	.	.	TGTGCCAGCAGCCAAGATTTGGCAGTCTACGAGCAGTACTTC	CASSQDLAVYEQYF
TRBV13	13	TRBJ2-7	.	.	TGTGCCAGCAGCTTACCGGGAACCTACGAGCAGTACTTC	CASSLPGTYEQYF
TRBV28	14	TRBJ2-7	.	.	TGTGCCAGCAGTCTAGCAGGGAGTTCCTACGAGCAGTACTTC	CASSLAGSSYEQYF
TRBV6-5	15	TRBJ2-7	few	.	TGTGCCAGCAGTTACCAACGGGGGATCTCCTACGAGCAGTACTTC	CASSYQRGISYEQYF
TRBV15	18	TRBJ1-1	.	TRBD1	TGTGCCACCAGCAGAGATACGGGGGGGGACAGGGTGAACACTGAAGCTTTCTTT	CATSRDTGGDRVNTEAFF
TRBV7-9	12	TRBJ1-1	.	.	TGTGCCAGCAGCAAACAGGGTATTGAAGCTTTCTTT	CASSKQGIEAFF
TRBV27	13	TRBJ1-2	.	TRBD1	TGTGCCAGCAGTCCCCCAGGGGGCTATGGCTACACCTTC	CASSPPGGYGYTF
TRBV4-3	17	TRBJ2-7	once	.	TGCGCCAGCAGCCACGAACCCACGGGAACAGGGTTCTACGAGCAGTACTTC	CASSHEPTGTGFYEQYF
TRBV7-2	16	TRBJ2-1	few	.	TGTGCCAGCAGCTTATCGACGGCGCCTCCTGACAATGAGCAGTTCTTC	CASSLSTAPPDNEQFF
TRBV4-3	13	TRBJ1-1	.	.	TGCGCCAGCAGCCAAGGACGGAACACTGAAGCTTTCTTT	CASSQGRNTEAFF
TRBV4-2	17	TRBJ1-2	few	.	TGTGCCAGCAGCCAAGAAATCGGCGGTGGGCAGGGTGCTGGCTACACCTTC	CASSQEIGGGQGAGYTF
TRBV28	16	TRBJ2-5	.	.	TGTGCCAGCAGTTTATTGGTCGGGGCCAACCAAGAGACCCAGTACTTC	CASSLLVGANQETQYF
TRBV7-9	8	TRBJ1-1	.	.	TGTGCCTATCGGGGGGCTTTCTTT	CAYRGAFF
TRBV30	14	TRBJ2-7	.	.	TGTGCCTGGAGTGATAGGACACTCTTCTACGAGCAGTACTTC	CAWSDRTLFYEQYF
TRBV4-3	16	TRBJ2-7	.	.	TGCGCCAGCAGCCAAGAAGTACAGGGTTCATTGGGGGAGCAGTACTTC	CASSQEVQGSLGEQYF
TRBV19	13	TRBJ2-1	.	.	TGTGCCAGTACCGAAGACGAGTACAATGAGCAGTTCTTC	CASTEDEYNEQFF
TRBV19	14	TRBJ1-1	.	.	TGTGCCAGTAGGGAACGACAGACGAACACTGAAGCTTTCTTT	CASRERQTNTEAFF
TRBV30	13	TRBJ2-7	.	.	TGTGCCTGTAATTTTAAGAGCTCCTACGAGCAGTACTTC	CACNFKSSYEQYF